Each of the 17 T cell receptor beta chains below was sequenced from the same sample in a study of cytotoxic CD8 clonotypes in ibrutinib-treated CLL. Profiling relied on immunoSEQ multiplex PCR, and the TCRdb table lists in-frame clones only, not all of them. The sample holds about 160,000 clones, 81% seen once. Sample: PBMCs, taken after 12 months of ibrutinib treatment. These receptors originate from a human donor with chronic lymphocytic leukemia.

The chain is built from TRBV9 and TRBJ2-7; D not certain. This CDR3 has 14 residues. Germline values: CDR1 SGDLS, CDR2 YYNGEE. V shed 0 bases and J shed 3 bases, with 10 bases lying between them. CDR3 in amino acids: CASSVAQGGYEQYF. The DNA of the CDR3 is TGTGCCAGCAGCGTAGCACAAGGTGGCTACGAGCAGTACTTC.

The CDR3 reads CASSYGGTQGLEAFF. The CDR3 bases are TGCGCCAGCAGTTATGGAGGGACTCAAGGACTTGAAGCTTTCTTT. This rearrangement joins TRBV5-1 to TRBJ1-1, with D possibly being TRBD1 (5 bases). Trimming took off 5 bases at V and 7 bases at J, with 21 bases between the two ends. Germline V lookup: CDR1 SGHRS, CDR2 YFSETQ. There are 15 residues in the CDR3.

The chain links TRBV11-1 to TRBJ1-3; 8 nucleotides align to TRBD1. The trim removed 5 bases at V and 3 bases at J, leaving 6 bases unmatched. The CDR3 has 15 amino acids. Germline CDR1 reads SGHAT; CDR2 reads FQDESV (reference sequence). The DNA for the CDR3 is TGTGCCAGCAGCCAGGGACAGGCGCTTGGAAACACCATATATTTT. Encoded protein: CASSQGQALGNTIYF.

V is TRBV6-5 and J is TRBJ2-1, with no clear D. Looked up from germline, CDR1 is MNHEY and CDR2 is SVGAGI. V gave up 7 bases and J gave up 5 bases, with 12 bases separating them. The CDR3 spans 13 residues. The CDR3 nucleotides read TGTGCCAGCAAAGGGCAAAGAAACAATGAGCAGTTCTTC. It encodes CASKGQRNNEQFF.

J is TRBJ1-5 and V is TRBV7-2, with D maybe TRBD1 (6 bases). Germline CDR1 is SGHTA and CDR2 is FQGNSA. Trimming took off 4 bases at V and 4 bases at J, with 11 bases between the two ends. This CDR3 is built from 14 residues. The CDR3 region is CASSSRTVNQPQHF. Written as DNA, the CDR3 is TGTGCCAGCAGCTCCCGGACAGTTAATCAGCCCCAGCATTTT.

This chain joins TRBV7-2 and TRBJ1-1; the D is unclear. CDR1 is SGHTA, CDR2 FQGNSA, per germline. V lost 0 bases and J 7 bases, leaving 6 bases between the germline ends. The CDR3 is 12 residues long. Here the CDR3 reads CASSLALGEAFF. CDR3 DNA: TGTGCCAGCAGCTTAGCGCTGGGTGAAGCTTTCTTT.

The CDR3 nucleotides are TGTGCCTGGAGTGTAGTAATTGGGAAGCAGTTCTTC. Protein product: CAWSVVIGKQFF. The chain carries TRBV30 and TRBJ2-1, with D uncertain. Trimming cost V 0 bases and J 11 bases, with 11 bases left between them. The CDR3 has 12 residues. Germline values: CDR1 GTSNPN, CDR2 SVGIG (reference sequence).

The chain joins TRBV5-8 to TRBJ1-5, with 7 nucleotides matching TRBD1. V dropped 6 bases and J dropped 7; count of bases not matched to a gene: 13. This CDR3 has 15 residues. Germline V CDR1 and CDR2: SGHTS, YDEGEE. This chain's CDR3 is CASITQTGSEQPQHF. CDR3 in DNA: TGTGCCAGCATCACCCAGACAGGGTCGGAACAGCCCCAGCATTTT.

CDR3 amino acids: CASSQEPGYGNQPQHF. CDR3 in DNA: TGCGCCAGCAGCCAAGAACCAGGGTATGGCAATCAGCCCCAGCATTTT. The V call is TRBV4-3, the J call TRBJ1-5; TRBD1 might be the D (5 bases). Trimming took 0 bases from V and 2 from J, leaving 11 bases between them. The CDR3 runs to 16 residues. Germline CDR1 is LGHNA and CDR2 is YSLEER.

This clone was observed once. The chain is built from TRBV28 and TRBJ1-5; 7 bases line up with TRBD1. The CDR3 spans 16 residues. J was trimmed by 6 bases and V by 3 bases; bases with no gene match: 11. CDR1 and CDR2 from the germline V gene are MDHEN and SYDVKM. CDR3 loop: CASSFAVGGASQPQHF. As DNA, the CDR3 is TGTGCCAGCAGTTTCGCCGTAGGGGGCGCCTCTCAGCCCCAGCATTTT.

The CDR3 protein is CASSLGTGGYYGYTF. The CDR3 DNA reads TGTGCCAGCAGCTTGGGGACAGGGGGGTACTATGGCTACACCTTC. This sequence joins TRBV5-4 and TRBJ1-2; 10 bases are shared with TRBD1. CDR1 SGHNT and CDR2 YYREEE come from the germline V gene (reference sequence). Trimming removed 0 bases from V and 3 bases from J; junction bases left unmatched: 2. This CDR3 contains 15 residues. The full variable domain, rest sourced from reference TRBV5-4 and TRBJ1-2, is ETGVTQSPTHLIKTRGQQVTLRCSSQSGHNTVSWYQQALGQGPQFIFQYYREEENGRGNFPPRFSGLQFPNYSSELNVNALELDDSALYLCASSLGTGGYYGYTFGSGTRLTVV.

The genes are TRBV4-1 and TRBJ2-3, with D possibly being TRBD2 (5 bases). The CDR3 is 16 residues long. CDR1 MGHRA and CDR2 YSYEKL come from the germline V gene. V was shortened by 1 base and J by 3 bases, with 14 bases between the two germline ends. The CDR3 spells CASSQGTAELTDTQYF. Here the CDR3 DNA reads TGCGCCAGCAGCCAAGGTACAGCGGAGCTTACAGATACGCAGTATTTT.

V gene TRBV6-1 combines with J gene TRBJ1-6; the match to TRBD1 covers 7 bases. With V trimmed by 3 bases and J by 6 bases, 8 bases remained unmatched. The CDR3 loop spans 16 amino acids. The germline CDR1 and CDR2 sequences are MNHNS and SASEGT. CDR3 sequence (DNA): TGTGCCAGCAGTGATACGGACAGGCAATTTAATTCACCCCTCCACTTT. Translating gives CASSDTDRQFNSPLHF.

This clone was observed once. This chain joins TRBV28 and TRBJ1-2, with D tentatively TRBD1 (6 bases). CDR3 length equals 12 residues. The V gene lost 3 bases and the J gene lost 5 bases, with 7 bases spanning the gap. Germline V gene data show CDR1 as MDHEN and CDR2 as SYDVKM. CDR3 in amino acids: CASSFGQYGYTF. The CDR3 DNA follows: TGTGCCAGCAGTTTCGGACAGTATGGCTACACCTTC.

This clone occurred a few times. The CDR3 DNA reads TGTGCCAGCAGTCCCCCCAACCGCAATCAGCCCCAGCATTTT. Its translation is CASSPPNRNQPQHF. The genes are TRBV28 and TRBJ1-5; the D is unclear. V lost 5 bases and J 2 bases, leaving 10 bases between the germline ends. Per germline, CDR1 MDHEN and CDR2 SYDVKM. CDR3 length: 14 residues.

CDR3 residues: CSATFNGYTF. CDR3 DNA: TGCAGTGCTACTTTTAATGGCTACACCTTC. This chain joins TRBV20-1 and TRBJ1-2; D call uncertain. The CDR3 consists of 10 residues. Germline CDR1 and CDR2: DFQATT and SNEGSKA (reference sequence). V was trimmed by 4 bases and J by 6 bases, leaving 6 bases between them.

This clone appeared a few times. The chain carries TRBV9 and TRBJ2-2; possibly TRBD1 or TRBD2 for D (6 bases each). V lost 3 bases, J lost 3 bases, and 12 bases lay in between. The germline CDR1 and CDR2 sequences are SGDLS and YYNGEE. There are 15 residues in the CDR3. CDR3 coding DNA: TGTGCCAGCAGCGCCAGGGGCGGGGACACCGGGGAGCTGTTTTTT. This gives the protein CASSARGGDTGELFF.